The 20 T cell receptor beta chains below were found in one sample sequenced in a study of T-cell reconstitution after alpha-beta-depleted transplantation in children. The TCRbeta library incorporated unique molecular identifiers. TCRdb re-derived calls from the PCR reads in MiXCR, one entry per CDR3 protein. The sample lists roughly 300,000 distinct CDR3 sequences, around a tenth seen once, with roughly a quarter in the top ten. This sample comprised peripheral blood, obtained 180 days after TCRalphabeta/CD19-depleted stem cell transplant. Every receptor here comes from a male patient aged 2 to 9 who had a stem cell transplant for chronic granulomatous disease, so the T cells may come from the graft donor.

This clonotype was observed at least ten times. The V and J genes are TRBV15 and TRBJ2-7; D is unclear. The germline V gene encodes CDR1 LNHNV and CDR2 YYDKDF (reference sequence). Deletions cut 4 bases from V and 2 bases from J, with 6 bases between. There are 12 residues in the CDR3. CDR3 loop: CATSNGTYEQYF. CDR3 sequence (DNA): TGTGCCACCAGCAATGGGACCTACGAGCAGTACTTC.

The table lists this clonotype with many counts. V is TRBV12-3 or TRBV12-4 and J is TRBJ2-1; D may be TRBD2 (7 bases). Trimming stripped 6 bases from V and 1 base from J, with 19 bases between. This CDR3 has 17 amino acids. Written as DNA, the CDR3 is TGTGCCAGCAGACCGTCGGCCAGCGGGACATCCTACAATGAGCAGTTCTTC. Amino acids: CASRPSASGTSYNEQFF.

About this clonotype: A much larger clone differs by one base, so this may be a read error. Since the CDR3 does not end with the conserved phenylalanine or tryptophan, this likely comes from a read error. This sequence joins TRBV29-1 and TRBJ1-4; weak D call: TRBD1 (5 bases). The germline gives CDR1 SQVTM, CDR2 ANQGSEA. The CDR3 contains 13 residues. V was trimmed by 2 bases and J by 8 bases, leaving 12 bases between them. This chain's CDR3 is CSVERQRGEKLFS. The CDR3 bases are TGCAGCGTTGAACGGCAGCGGGGGGAAAAACTGTTTTCT.

This clonotype was seen repeatedly, ten times or more. The J gene is TRBJ2-1, the V gene TRBV10-3, with D perhaps matching TRBD1 (6 bases). V was pared by 2 bases and J by 8 bases, with 22 bases between. The CDR3 has 17 amino acids. CDR1 and CDR2 (germline): ENHRY, SYGVKD. The CDR3, as DNA: TGTGCCATCAGTGAGGACGAGGGACAACGTCCAACGGATGAGCAGTTCTTC. Amino acids: CAISEDEGQRPTDEQFF.

This clonotype was counted at least ten times. V usage is TRBV20-1 and J usage is TRBJ2-1; D gene unclear. This CDR3 comprises 12 residues. The V gene lost 3 bases and the J gene lost 5 bases, with 8 bases spanning the gap. CDR1 is DFQATT, CDR2 SNEGSKA, per germline (reference sequence). CDR3 nucleotides: TGCAGTGCTAGTTCTCAGGACAATGAGCAGTTCTTC. Its protein product is CSASSQDNEQFF.

This clonotype has just a few counts. V is TRBV28 and J is TRBJ2-5; D possibly corresponds to TRBD2 (5 bases). Trimming shortened V by 5 bases and J by 1 base, and 20 bases separated the two germline ends. The germline CDR1 and CDR2 sequences are MDHEN and SYDVKM. CDR3 size: 17 residues. CDR3 DNA: TGTGCCAGCAGTCCGCGGGTGGTAGCTGGAGCCCAAGAGACCCAGTACTTC. Encoded protein: CASSPRVVAGAQETQYF.

This clonotype was counted between two and nine times. The J gene is TRBJ2-3, the V gene TRBV18; 7 positions match TRBD2. V lost 3 bases, J lost 0 bases, and 6 bases stayed unmatched. The CDR3 contains 16 residues. The V gene's germline CDR1 is KGHSH and CDR2 LQKENI. CDR3 protein: CASSPNTGGSTDTQYF. CDR3 sequence (DNA): TGTGCCAGCTCACCCAACACCGGGGGGAGCACAGATACGCAGTATTTT. Full variable domain (missing parts from reference TRBV18 and TRBJ2-3): NAGVMQNPRHLVRRRGQEARLRCSPMKGHSHVYWYRQLPEEGLKFMVYLQKENIIDESGMPKERFSAEFPKEGPSILRIQQVVRGDSAAYFCASSPNTGGSTDTQYFGPGTRLTVL.

A few counts support this clonotype. This may arise from a read error, as a much more abundant clone is one base away. The chain carries TRBV7-9 and TRBJ1-1, with 7 nucleotides matching TRBD1. Germline lookup yields CDR1 SEHNR and CDR2 FQNEAQ (reference sequence). CDR3 length: 12 amino acids. Trimming at V came to 5 bases and at J to 7 bases, leaving 4 bases not matched to a gene. The CDR3 nucleotides are TGTGCCAGCAGCCCCAGGGGGGTTGAAGCTTTCTTT. Encoded protein: CASSPRGVEAFF.

Ten or more counts support this clonotype. The J gene is TRBJ2-7, the V gene TRBV5-1, with 9 bases aligning to TRBD1. Germline assignment: CDR1 SGHRS and CDR2 YFSETQ. CDR3 length equals 15 residues. The trim removed 4 bases at V and 2 bases at J, leaving 7 bases unmatched. CDR3 sequence reads: CASSDPRDRAYEQYF. The DNA of the CDR3 is TGCGCCAGCAGCGACCCCCGGGACAGGGCCTACGAGCAGTACTTC.

Many counts were recorded for this clonotype. The V and J genes are TRBV7-8 and TRBJ2-2; possibly TRBD1 or TRBD2 for D (5 bases each). Trimming took 3 bases from V and 5 from J, leaving 22 bases between them. This CDR3 contains 18 residues. Germline CDR1 and CDR2: SGHVS and FQNEAQ. CDR3 DNA sequence: TGTGCCAGCAGCTTGGAGCAGGTGGGGCAGGGACGGACCGGGGAGCTGTTTTTT. Translated: CASSLEQVGQGRTGELFF.

This clonotype has a count of ten or more. The CDR3 DNA is TGTGCCAGCGTTACGGGAGTCGGCACAGATACGCAGTATTTT. Translating gives CASVTGVGTDTQYF. The genes are TRBV7-8 and TRBJ2-3; D is perhaps TRBD2 (6 bases). Per germline, CDR1 SGHVS and CDR2 FQNEAQ. The CDR3 consists of 14 residues. V lost 8 bases, J lost 1 base, and 13 bases lay in between. Complete variable domain (other parts from reference TRBV7-8 and TRBJ2-3): GAGVSQSPRYKVAKRGQDVALRCDPISGHVSLFWYQQALGQGPEFLTYFQNEAQLDKSGLPSDRFFAERPEGSVSTLKIQRTQQEDSAVYLCASVTGVGTDTQYFGPGTRLTVL.

This clonotype was found many times. This chain links TRBV12-3 or TRBV12-4 with TRBJ1-2; no clear D. This CDR3 contains 12 residues. V lost 2 bases and J 1 base, leaving 2 bases between the germline ends. The CDR3 coding sequence is TGTGCCAGCAGTTTAAATAACTATGGCTACACCTTC. The encoded protein is CASSLNNYGYTF.

This clonotype was observed many times. The V call is TRBV9, the J call TRBJ2-7; possibly TRBD1 for D (5 bases). Germline values: CDR1 SGDLS, CDR2 YYNGEE. The CDR3 has 13 amino acids. Deletions cut 4 bases from V and 4 bases from J, with 12 bases between. The CDR3 here is CASSPPRGYEQYF. CDR3 bases: TGTGCCAGCAGCCCTCCAAGGGGTTACGAGCAGTACTTC.

The table lists this clonotype with many counts. The chain is built from TRBV12-3 or TRBV12-4 and TRBJ2-3; 7 positions agree with TRBD2. The CDR3 runs to 13 residues. V trimming: 3 bases; J trimming: 9 bases; junction bases outside the gene matches: 6. CDR3 sequence (DNA): TGTGCCAGCAGTTTCAGAAACGGGGGGACGCAGTATTTT. Its translation: CASSFRNGGTQYF.

This clonotype was detected many times. V and J are TRBV6-1 and TRBJ1-5; tentative D call: TRBD1 (5 bases). V was trimmed by 7 bases and J by 0 bases, leaving 16 bases between them. The CDR3 is 16 amino acids. The V gene's germline CDR1 is MNHNS and CDR2 SASEGT. In DNA, the CDR3 is TGTGCCAGCACTGCACGTGGGGGAGATAGCAATCAGCCCCAGCATTTT. This translates into CASTARGGDSNQPQHF.

This clonotype showed up many times. The chain couples TRBV5-1 to TRBJ1-1, with D hard to call. This CDR3 comprises 13 residues. Looked up from germline, CDR1 is SGHRS and CDR2 is YFSETQ. V lost 0 bases, J lost 1 base, and 4 bases lay in between. CDR3 protein: CASSLVRNTEAFF. CDR3 bases: TGCGCCAGCAGCTTGGTAAGGAACACTGAAGCTTTCTTT.

At least ten counts were recorded for this clonotype. The chain combines TRBV3-1 with TRBJ2-3, with D possibly matching TRBD2 (6 bases). The CDR3 consists of 16 residues. V was clipped by 6 bases and J by 2 bases, with 18 bases between them. Per the germline V gene, CDR1 is LGHDT and CDR2 is YNNKEL (reference sequence). CDR3 protein: CASSHTRGTNTDTQYF. Written as DNA, the CDR3 is TGTGCCAGCAGTCATACCCGCGGGACGAACACAGATACGCAGTATTTT.

This clonotype has ten or more counts. J is TRBJ1-1 and V is TRBV5-1, with D perhaps matching TRBD1 (6 bases). Germline assignment: CDR1 SGHRS and CDR2 YFSETQ. V lost 4 bases to trimming and J lost 1 base, with 11 bases between them. This CDR3 contains 14 residues. The CDR3 region is CASSAMDRNTEAFF. CDR3 coding DNA: TGCGCCAGCAGCGCTATGGACAGGAACACTGAAGCTTTCTTT. Using reference TRBV5-1 and TRBJ1-1 for the parts outside the CDR3, the full variable domain is KAGVTQTPRYLIKTRGQQVTLSCSPISGHRSVSWYQQTPGQGLQFLFEYFSETQRNKGNFPGRFSGRQFSNSRSEMNVSTLELGDSALYLCASSAMDRNTEAFFGQGTRLTVV.

This clonotype was detected ten times or more. A read error may account for a junction end that differs from germline. J is TRBJ2-1 and V is TRBV5-1; TRBD2 aligns across 13 bases. Germline V gene sequence: CDR1 SGHRS, CDR2 YFSETQ. CDR3 length: 15 residues. CDR3 loop: CASSSLAGGYNEQFF. For the CDR3, the DNA is TGTGCCAGCAGCTCACTAGCGGGAGGGTACAATGAGCAGTTCTTC.

As for this clonotype: This may arise from a read error, as a much more abundant clone is one base away. The gene calls are TRBV19 and TRBJ1-1, with TRBD1 matching 11 bases. This CDR3 region has 15 residues. The ends lost 9 bases at V and 5 bases at J; junction bases unmatched: 11. Germline V gene sequence: CDR1 LNHDA, CDR2 SQIVND (reference sequence). Here the CDR3 DNA reads TGTGCCAGAAGGCCCGGACAGGGGGCCGGTACTGAAGCTTTCTTT. As protein: CARRPGQGAGTEAFF.